Below are 16 T cell receptor beta chains sequenced from a single sample in a study of control samples from healthy donors and cancer patients. TCRdb's copy holds only in-frame clones and misses some; the assay was immunoSEQ multiplex PCR. Of about 120,000 clones in the sample, about 91% are singletons; the top ten hold about 3.2%. The material sequenced was blood. The origin of the receptors is a man aged 35 to 55 in good health.

The chain recombines TRBV11-3 with TRBJ2-2; 12 bases map to TRBD2. The V and J ends lost 5 bases and 4 bases, in that order; junction bases with no gene match: 5. The CDR3 has 16 amino acids. Germline loops: CDR1 SGHNT, CDR2 YENEEA. In DNA, the CDR3 is TGTGCCAGCAGCACAACTAGCGGGGGGATCACCGGGGAGCTGTTTTTT. Residues: CASSTTSGGITGELFF. Based on the CDR3 plus reference TRBV11-3 and TRBJ2-2, the full variable domain is EAGVVQSPRYKIIEKKQPVAFWCNPISGHNTLYWYLQNLGQGPELLIRYENEEAVDDSQLPKDRFSAERLKGVDSTLKIQPAELGDSAVYLCASSTTSGGITGELFFGEGSRLTVL.

The chain employs TRBV6-4 and TRBJ2-7; 9 bases align to TRBD1. Germline CDR1 MRHNA, CDR2 SNTAGT. The CDR3 runs 13 residues. Trimming removed 8 bases from V and 7 bases from J; junction bases left unmatched: 9. The CDR3: CASPRGQGGEQYF. Written as DNA, the CDR3 is TGTGCCAGCCCTAGGGGACAGGGTGGAGAGCAGTACTTC.

V is TRBV11-2 and J is TRBJ2-3; no definite D call. Trimming removed 1 base at V and 1 base at J, with 3 bases between. From germline, CDR1 is SGHAT and CDR2 FQNNGV. The CDR3 length is 13 residues. The CDR3 loop reads CASSLAGTDTQYF. The CDR3 DNA is TGTGCCAGCAGCTTAGCGGGCACAGATACGCAGTATTTT.

This clone qualifies as medium-sized. The chain is built from TRBV20-1 and TRBJ2-7, with D hard to call. Germline values: CDR1 DFQATT, CDR2 SNEGSKA (reference sequence). V lost 1 base and J lost 3, with 4 bases in between. The CDR3 totals 11 residues. The CDR3 region is CSARGGYEQYF. The CDR3 DNA reads as TGCAGTGCTAGAGGCGGCTACGAGCAGTACTTC.

The genes are TRBV12-3 or TRBV12-4 and TRBJ1-2, with D possibly matching TRBD1 (5 bases). The CDR3 sequence is 12 residues long. The V and J ends lost 6 bases and 8 bases respectively, with 13 bases between them. CDR3 in DNA: TGTGCCAGCAGCAAGGCACAGGCCGGCTACACCTTC. Amino acid sequence: CASSKAQAGYTF.

V is TRBV3-1 (or the pseudogene TRBV3-2) and J is TRBJ1-2, with TRBD1 identical over 8 bases. Germline trimming cut 4 bases from V and 8 bases from J; bases unmatched to any gene: 12. Germline values: CDR1 LGHDT, CDR2 YNNKEL (reference sequence). This CDR3 has 15 residues. The CDR3 DNA follows: TGTGCCAGCAGCCGAGGACAGGGAGCGGGAGAGGGCTACACCTTC. It translates to CASSRGQGAGEGYTF.

The count of this clone is one. The rearrangement links TRBV19 to TRBJ2-3; D perhaps matches TRBD1 (6 bases). V was clipped by 2 bases and J by 4 bases, with 16 bases between them. This CDR3 has 16 amino acids. Germline V CDR1 and CDR2: LNHDA, SQIVND (reference sequence). The CDR3 DNA is TGTGCCAGTAGTATAATTCGACAGGCTGGGGCAGATACGCAGTATTTT. As protein: CASSIIRQAGADTQYF.

The chain recombines TRBV19 with TRBJ2-2, with 10 nucleotides matching TRBD1. The germline V gene has CDR1 LNHDA and CDR2 SQIVND (reference sequence). The CDR3 loop spans 16 amino acids. The CDR3 bases are TGTGCAACCCGTCGACAGGGGGCGCGTGGCACCGGGGAGCTGTTTTTT. Its translation: CATRRQGARGTGELFF.

CDR3 amino acids: CASSPPGRAEDTQYF. Written as DNA, the CDR3 is TGTGCCAGCTCACCACCGGGAAGGGCGGAGGATACGCAGTATTTT. V gene TRBV18 combines with J gene TRBJ2-3; D is unresolved. The CDR3 runs 15 residues. V lost 0 bases, J lost 6 bases, and 13 bases lay in between. Germline V gene data show CDR1 as KGHSH and CDR2 as LQKENI. Filled out from reference TRBV18 and TRBJ2-3, the complete variable domain reads NAGVMQNPRHLVRRRGQEARLRCSPMKGHSHVYWYRQLPEEGLKFMVYLQKENIIDESGMPKERFSAEFPKEGPSILRIQQVVRGDSAAYFCASSPPGRAEDTQYFGPGTRLTVL.

In this sample, this clone turned up many times. This sequence joins TRBV4-2 and TRBJ2-7, with D possibly TRBD2 on 6 matching bases. The CDR3 is 13 amino acids. Per the germline V gene, CDR1 is LGHNA and CDR2 is YNFKEQ. The V and J ends lost 0 bases and 6 bases respectively, with 9 bases between them. The CDR3 DNA follows: TGTGCCAGCAGCCAAGATCAGGGAGGCGAGCAGTACTTC. This codes for CASSQDQGGEQYF.

This clone showed up just a few times. The gene calls are TRBV6-2 or TRBV6-3 and TRBJ2-3; TRBD2 matches at 13 bases. The length of the CDR3 is 15 residues. Germline values: CDR1 MNHEY, CDR2 SVGEGT. V was pared by 6 bases and J by 6 bases, with 6 bases of the junction left unmatched. The CDR3 spells CASSALAGGPDTQYF. DNA for the CDR3: TGTGCCAGCAGCGCACTAGCGGGGGGGCCCGATACGCAGTATTTT.

This clone was seen a single time. The chain recombines TRBV6-5 with TRBJ1-1; D not resolved. This CDR3 spans 11 amino acids. V was trimmed by 5 bases and J by 5 bases, leaving 6 bases between them. Germline lookup yields CDR1 MNHEY and CDR2 SVGAGI. CDR3 protein: CASSSRTEAFF. In DNA form, the CDR3 reads TGTGCCAGCAGTAGCAGGACTGAAGCTTTCTTT.

The CDR3 here is CASSLLDITMNTEAFF. CDR3 nucleotides: TGTGCCAGCAGCTTGCTGGACATCACCATGAACACTGAAGCTTTCTTT. The V gene is TRBV5-4, the J gene TRBJ1-1, with a weak D call TRBD1 (5 bases). Deletions cut 1 base from V and 0 bases from J, with 13 bases between. The CDR3 covers 16 residues. The germline CDR1 and CDR2 sequences are SGHNT and YYREEE (reference sequence).

The chain carries TRBV7-2 and TRBJ1-2, with D possibly being TRBD1 (5 bases). CDR1 is SGHTA and CDR2 is FQGNSA in the germline V gene. Trimming took 5 bases from V and 4 from J, leaving 11 bases between them. The CDR3 totals 13 residues. The CDR3 bases are TGTGCCAGCAGCCTACAGGAGGGCTATGGCTACACCTTC. Translation: CASSLQEGYGYTF. The full variable domain, with the rest looked up from reference TRBV7-2 and TRBJ1-2, is GAGVSQSPSNKVTEKGKDVELRCDPISGHTALYWYRQSLGQGLEFLIYFQGNSAPDKSGLPSDRFSAERTGGSVSTLTIQRTQQEDSAVYLCASSLQEGYGYTFGSGTRLTVV.

The chain carries TRBV9 and TRBJ1-6, with D hard to call. Looked up from germline, CDR1 is SGDLS and CDR2 is YYNGEE. The length of the CDR3 is 13 residues. Between the trimmed V and J ends, which lost 0 bases and 5 bases, there was a span of 3 bases. CDR3 region: CASSVEDNSPLHF. The CDR3 DNA reads as TGTGCCAGCAGCGTAGAGGATAATTCACCCCTCCACTTT.

The chain recombines TRBV30 with TRBJ1-1; D is possibly TRBD1 (6 bases). Germline CDR1 is GTSNPN and CDR2 is SVGIG (reference sequence). V shed 8 bases and J shed 1 base, with 14 bases lying between them. The CDR3 sequence is 13 residues long. The CDR3 loop reads CAGLLTGNTEAFF. The CDR3 nucleotides are TGTGCCGGCCTACTGACAGGGAACACTGAAGCTTTCTTT.